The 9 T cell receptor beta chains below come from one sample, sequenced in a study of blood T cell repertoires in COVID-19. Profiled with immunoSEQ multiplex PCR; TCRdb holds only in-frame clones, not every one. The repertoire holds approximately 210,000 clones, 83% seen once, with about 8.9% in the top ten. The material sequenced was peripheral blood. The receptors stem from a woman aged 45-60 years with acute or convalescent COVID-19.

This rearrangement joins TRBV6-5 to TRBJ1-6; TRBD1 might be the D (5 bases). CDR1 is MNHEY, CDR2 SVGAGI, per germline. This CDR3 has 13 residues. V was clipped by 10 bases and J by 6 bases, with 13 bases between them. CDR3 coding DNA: TGTGCCACGCGGGACCGGGGTAATTCACCCCTCCACTTT. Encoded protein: CATRDRGNSPLHF.

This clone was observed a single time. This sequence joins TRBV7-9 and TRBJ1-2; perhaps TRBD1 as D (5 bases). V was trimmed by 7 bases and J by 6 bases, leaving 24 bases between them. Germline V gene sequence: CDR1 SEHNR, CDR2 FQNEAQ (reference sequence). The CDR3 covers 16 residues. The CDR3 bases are TGTGCCAGCAACGAACCAGGGCCAGGTCCGAAGGATGGCTACACCTTC. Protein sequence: CASNEPGPGPKDGYTF.

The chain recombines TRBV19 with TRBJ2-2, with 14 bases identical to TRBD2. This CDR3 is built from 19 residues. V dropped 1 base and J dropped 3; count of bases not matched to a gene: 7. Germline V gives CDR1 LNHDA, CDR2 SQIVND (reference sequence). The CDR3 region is CASSIGDGGLAGDTGELFF. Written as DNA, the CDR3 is TGTGCCAGTAGTATAGGAGATGGGGGACTAGCGGGAGACACCGGGGAGCTGTTTTTT.

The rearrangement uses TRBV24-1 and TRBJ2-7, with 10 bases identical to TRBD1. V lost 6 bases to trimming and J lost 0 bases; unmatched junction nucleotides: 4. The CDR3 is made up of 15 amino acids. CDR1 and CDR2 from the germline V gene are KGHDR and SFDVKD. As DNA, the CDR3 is TGTGCCACCAGTTGGGGACAGGGGAGCTCCTACGAGCAGTACTTC. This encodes CATSWGQGSSYEQYF.

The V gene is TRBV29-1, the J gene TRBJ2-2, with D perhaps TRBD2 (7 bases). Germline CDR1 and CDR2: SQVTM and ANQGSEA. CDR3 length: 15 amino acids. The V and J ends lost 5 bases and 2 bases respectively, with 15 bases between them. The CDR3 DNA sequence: TGCAGCGTTTATAAAGGCGGGGGCAACACCGGGGAGCTGTTTTTT. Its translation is CSVYKGGGNTGELFF.

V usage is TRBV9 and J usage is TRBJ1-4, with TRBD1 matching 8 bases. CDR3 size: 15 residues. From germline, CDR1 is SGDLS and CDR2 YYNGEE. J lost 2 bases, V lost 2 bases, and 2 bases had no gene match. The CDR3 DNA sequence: TGTGCCAGCAGCGTCCAGGGGGCCACTAATGAAAAACTGTTTTTT. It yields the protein CASSVQGATNEKLFF.

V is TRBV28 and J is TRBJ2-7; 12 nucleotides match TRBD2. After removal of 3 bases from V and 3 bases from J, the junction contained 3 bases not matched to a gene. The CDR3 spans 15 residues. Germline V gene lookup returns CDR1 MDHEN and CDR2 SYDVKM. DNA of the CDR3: TGTGCCAGCAGTTTCCAGGGACTAGCGGGCTACGAGCAGTACTTC. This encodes CASSFQGLAGYEQYF.

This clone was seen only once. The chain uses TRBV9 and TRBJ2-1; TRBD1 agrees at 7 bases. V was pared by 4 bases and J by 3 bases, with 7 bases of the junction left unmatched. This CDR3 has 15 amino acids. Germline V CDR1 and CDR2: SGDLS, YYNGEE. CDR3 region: CASSYMTGFYNEQFF. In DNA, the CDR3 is TGTGCCAGCAGCTACATGACAGGGTTCTACAATGAGCAGTTCTTC.

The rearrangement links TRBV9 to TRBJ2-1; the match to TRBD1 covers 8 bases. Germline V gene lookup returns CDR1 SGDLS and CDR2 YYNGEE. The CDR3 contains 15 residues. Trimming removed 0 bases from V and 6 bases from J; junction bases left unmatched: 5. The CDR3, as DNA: TGTGCCAGCAGCGTAGGGAGGGGGACAGGCAATGAGCAGTTCTTC. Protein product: CASSVGRGTGNEQFF.